The 5 T cell receptor beta chains listed next were all sequenced from one sample in a study of cytomegalovirus exposure and HLA in healthy donors (dated by TCRdb to 2015 to 2018). To prepare the library, the immunoSEQ multiplex PCR assay was applied. TCRdb retrieved this table from immuneACCESS and kept in-frame rearrangements only. Not all clones are present; in checked studies, unresolved V genes account for under half, and no reason is known for the remainder. The sample yields about 110,000 clones; roughly 88% were counted once. The top ten clonotypes cover about 2.9% of the sample. Specimen: PBMCs. These receptors came from a woman between 18 and 30 years old in good health and CMV-seronegative.

This chain connects TRBV5-6 to TRBJ2-2; 8 bases agree with TRBD2. Unmatched junction bases numbered 8, after V lost 3 bases and J lost 1 base. Germline V gene sequence: CDR1 SGHDT, CDR2 YYEEEE. This CDR3 has 17 amino acids. The CDR3 DNA reads TGTGCCAGCAGCTCCCTCCAGGGACTAGAGAACACCGGGGAGCTGTTTTTT. It encodes CASSSLQGLENTGELFF.

The chain is built from TRBV30 and TRBJ2-5; D unclear. CDR3 length equals 11 residues. Between the trimmed V and J ends, which lost 0 bases and 4 bases, there was a span of 3 bases. CDR1 is GTSNPN, CDR2 SVGIG, per germline (reference sequence). This chain's CDR3 is CAWSVLETQYF. The DNA for the CDR3 is TGTGCCTGGAGTGTACTAGAGACCCAGTACTTC.

The chain couples TRBV2 to TRBJ2-3; the D gene is possibly TRBD1 (6 bases). Deletions cut 5 bases from V and 3 bases from J, with 9 bases between. The germline V gene has CDR1 SNHLY and CDR2 FYNNEI. The CDR3 totals 13 residues. The CDR3 here is CASSRDMTDTQYF. The DNA for the CDR3 is TGTGCCAGCAGTAGGGACATGACAGATACGCAGTATTTT.

The rearrangement joins TRBV25-1 to TRBJ2-1; TRBD1 might be the D (5 bases). Germline V gene sequence: CDR1 MGHDK, CDR2 SYGVNS. The V end was cut by 2 bases, the J end by 7 bases, with 15 bases between. The length of the CDR3 is 15 residues. DNA for the CDR3: TGTGCCAGCAGTGAAAATCAGGGTCAGTGGAATGAGCAGTTCTTC. This codes for CASSENQGQWNEQFF.

The chain has TRBV30 and TRBJ2-3, with 14 bases matching TRBD2. Germline assignment: CDR1 GTSNPN and CDR2 SVGIG (reference sequence). J lost 3 bases, V lost 1 base, and 0 bases had no gene match. This CDR3 region has 15 residues. The CDR3 loop reads CAWSGLAGGTDTQYF. The CDR3 nucleotides read TGTGCCTGGAGTGGACTAGCGGGGGGGACAGATACGCAGTATTTT.